This T cell receptor beta chain was identified during a study of blood T cell repertoires in COVID-19. Background on the study: Sources were T cells, B-cell-depleted T cells, or PBMCs; the material itself was cDNA or gDNA.

The repertoire was sequenced with immunoSEQ multiplex PCR; TCRdb's copy has only in-frame clones and lacks some. The sample carries roughly 150,000 clones, about 80% recorded once. J lost 7 bases, V lost 1 base, and 6 bases had no gene match. Germline V gene lookup returns CDR1 SGHTA and CDR2 FQGNSA. The CDR3 is 15 residues long. Specimen: PBMCs or T cells enriched from blood (not recorded which). The receptor was isolated from a woman aged 55-70 years who had recovered from COVID-19. The chain carries TRBV7-2 and TRBJ2-1; 8 bases agree with TRBD2. CDR3 region: CASSLEAGGINEQFF. CDR3 nucleotide sequence: TGTGCCAGCAGCTTAGAGGCGGGGGGCATTAATGAGCAGTTCTTC.